Included here is one T cell receptor (beta chain) sequence, with context. This sample was included in a study of blood T cell repertoires in COVID-19. About the research overall: PBMCs, B-cell-depleted T cells, or T cells provided the cDNA or gDNA that made up the material.

In the authors' workflow: Amplification with reference gene primers provided the estimates of nucleated cell counts. Using immunoSEQ multiplex PCR, the repertoire was profiled, and TCRdb retains in-frame clones only, with some absent. D and trimming come from the DNA, and the V and J calls and clone size come from that table. The sample consists of about 110,000 clones, about 89% of them appearing once. The germline gives CDR1 MDHEN, CDR2 SYDVKM. With 5 bases removed from V and 8 bases from J, the gap between germline ends came to 12 bases. This CDR3 has 13 residues. The source is a man aged 40-49 years with active or convalescent COVID-19. This chain connects TRBV28 to TRBJ1-4; possible D gene TRBD1, 5 bases. The source material was peripheral blood. This chain's CDR3 is CASSPWGGEKLFF. CDR3 coding DNA: TGTGCCAGCAGTCCCTGGGGGGGGGAAAAACTGTTTTTT.